These 32 T cell receptor beta chains share one sample of origin, sequenced in a study of shared T cell receptors in the human thymus. TCRdb keeps only in-frame clones here, not all; method: immunoSEQ multiplex PCR. Of about 400,000 clones in the sample, 85% to 95% were seen once. The material sequenced was thymocytes. These receptor sequences come from a human donor.

The chain couples TRBV7-6 to TRBJ2-5; TRBD2 might be the D (6 bases). Trimming took off 1 base at V and 5 bases at J, with 14 bases between the two ends. The CDR3 runs to 15 residues. Germline CDR1 SGHVS, CDR2 FNYEAQ. CDR3 sequence reads: CASSLVGGAMETQYF. CDR3 sequence (DNA): TGTGCCAGCAGCTTAGTCGGGGGAGCGATGGAGACCCAGTACTTC.

J is TRBJ1-5 and V is TRBV15; TRBD1 matches 8 bases. Germline-derived CDR1 and CDR2 are LNHNV and YYDKDF (reference sequence). This CDR3 has 16 residues. V trimming: 0 bases; J trimming: 7 bases; junction bases outside the gene matches: 8. CDR3 region: CATSRDRGQGHQPQHF. The CDR3 DNA reads as TGTGCCACCAGCAGAGATCGAGGACAGGGTCACCAGCCCCAGCATTTT.

The CDR3 is CASTYYPGYNEQFF. Here the CDR3 DNA reads TGTGCCAGCACCTACTACCCGGGGTACAATGAGCAGTTCTTC. The chain carries TRBV7-6 and TRBJ2-1, with a weak D call TRBD2 (5 bases). The CDR3 has 14 residues. Between the trimmed V and J ends, which lost 7 bases and 4 bases, there was a span of 14 bases. Germline values: CDR1 SGHVS, CDR2 FNYEAQ.

The chain combines TRBV7-6 with TRBJ2-1; D is perhaps TRBD1 or TRBD2 (5 bases each). This CDR3 contains 13 residues. V was trimmed by 10 bases and J by 6 bases, leaving 16 bases between them. Looked up from germline, CDR1 is SGHVS and CDR2 is FNYEAQ. The CDR3 DNA follows: TGTGCCACCCGGGACCTCTGGGGCAATGAGCAGTTCTTC. It is translated as CATRDLWGNEQFF.

This chain joins TRBV25-1 and TRBJ1-4; possible D gene TRBD1, 5 bases. Trimming took off 3 bases at V and 4 bases at J, with 9 bases between the two ends. Germline-derived CDR1 and CDR2 are MGHDK and SYGVNS. The length of the CDR3 is 14 residues. The CDR3 DNA reads TGTGCCAGCAGTGATGGGGCCTTTAATGAAAAACTGTTTTTT. This sequence encodes CASSDGAFNEKLFF.

The chain couples TRBV15 to TRBJ2-1; D unclear. CDR1 and CDR2 from the germline V gene are LNHNV and YYDKDF (reference sequence). The CDR3 contains 16 residues. V lost 3 bases and J lost 0, with 12 bases in between. The CDR3 nucleotides read TGTGCCACCAGCAGCGCGTCCACCGGCTCCTACAATGAGCAGTTCTTC. It codes for CATSSASTGSYNEQFF.

The gene calls are TRBV11-3 and TRBJ1-5; D call uncertain. The CDR3 sequence is 18 residues long. The germline gives CDR1 SGHNT, CDR2 YENEEA. The germline V and J ends were trimmed by 7 bases and 3 bases, with 25 bases remaining between them. In nucleotides, the CDR3 is TGTGCCAGCACGTTAGAGCTCAAGGCCGAAAGGAACAATCAGCCCCAGCATTTT. Its protein product is CASTLELKAERNNQPQHF.

This chain uses TRBV7-8 with TRBJ1-2, with a tentative D call TRBD1 (5 bases). There are 20 residues in the CDR3. Germline lookup yields CDR1 SGHVS and CDR2 FQNEAQ. Trimming took off 4 bases at V and 4 bases at J, with 31 bases between the two ends. The CDR3 bases are TGTGCCAGCAGCTCTTATGTCAGTAACGGGGGTTCCTTGGATTTCTATGGCTACACCTTC. This gives the protein CASSSYVSNGGSLDFYGYTF.

The rearrangement links TRBV5-3 to TRBJ2-7; 8 bases map to TRBD2. TRBV5-3 is given ORF status, its function remaining uncertain. The CDR3 runs 16 residues. V gave up 8 bases and J gave up 1 base; unmatched junction bases: 14. The CDR3 loop reads CASTSSGGRTSYEQYF. CDR3 DNA: TGTGCCAGCACTTCCAGCGGGGGCCGGACTTCCTACGAGCAGTACTTC.

This sequence joins TRBV19 and TRBJ1-5; maybe TRBD1 (6 bases). The germline gives CDR1 LNHDA, CDR2 SQIVND (reference sequence). The CDR3 runs to 12 residues. V lost 5 bases and J lost 6, with 8 bases in between. The CDR3 reads CASSAGAQPQHF. The CDR3 region has the DNA TGTGCCAGTAGTGCAGGGGCTCAGCCCCAGCATTTT.

This chain joins TRBV27 and TRBJ1-5; D gene uncertain. The CDR3 length is 15 residues. CDR1 is MNHEY and CDR2 is SMNVEV in the germline V gene (reference sequence). Between the trimmed V and J ends, which lost 6 bases and 0 bases, there was a span of 12 bases. This CDR3 is CASRPGTSSNQPQHF. The CDR3 coding sequence is TGTGCCAGCAGGCCGGGAACGTCTAGCAATCAGCCCCAGCATTTT.

The genes are TRBV6-1 and TRBJ2-2, with 7 bases fitting TRBD1. Germline-derived CDR1 and CDR2 are MNHNS and SASEGT. V was clipped by 0 bases and J by 3 bases; unmatched bases: 22. This CDR3 region has 22 residues. CDR3 in DNA: TGTGCCAGCAGTGAAGCGGGAGCTGCCGGGACAGAAGATAAAATCGACACCGGGGAGCTGTTTTTT. It encodes CASSEAGAAGTEDKIDTGELFF.

CDR3 region: CASSQDTAGKGYYGYTF. CDR3 sequence (DNA): TGCGCCAGCAGCCAAGATACCGCAGGGAAGGGATACTATGGCTACACCTTC. The chain has TRBV4-3 and TRBJ1-2; TRBD1 is a possible D gene (5 bases). V gave up 0 bases and J gave up 3 bases, with 17 bases separating them. The CDR3 sequence is 17 residues long. Germline assignment: CDR1 LGHNA and CDR2 YSLEER.

The chain joins TRBV30 to TRBJ2-7, with 7 bases that match TRBD1. V trimming: 4 bases; J trimming: 6 bases; junction bases outside the gene matches: 15. CDR3 length equals 15 residues. Germline CDR1 GTSNPN, CDR2 SVGIG (reference sequence). The CDR3 DNA is TGTGCCTGGAAATTTAACAGGGGACGTTTAGTCGAGCAGTACTTC. Protein: CAWKFNRGRLVEQYF.

V usage is TRBV7-8 and J usage is TRBJ2-3, with TRBD2 as a possible D gene (7 bases). The V end was cut by 5 bases, the J end by 1 base, with 19 bases between. Per germline, CDR1 SGHVS and CDR2 FQNEAQ. The CDR3 is 17 residues long. The DNA of the CDR3 is TGTGCCAGCAGCCCCCGGGCCCTAGGGGGGGGCACAGATACGCAGTATTTT. Protein sequence: CASSPRALGGGTDTQYF.

J is TRBJ2-2 and V is TRBV5-5; 8 bases are shared with TRBD1. Germline lookup yields CDR1 SGHKS and CDR2 YYEKEE (reference sequence). The V and J ends lost 5 bases and 5 bases, in that order; junction bases with no gene match: 2. This CDR3 has 13 residues. CDR3 sequence reads: CASRRTGTGELFF. The DNA for the CDR3 is TGTGCCAGCAGGCGGACAGGGACCGGGGAGCTGTTTTTT.

This chain joins TRBV7-6 and TRBJ1-1; 7 bases match TRBD1. The CDR3 spans 16 residues. Looked up from germline, CDR1 is SGHVS and CDR2 is FNYEAQ. V lost 2 bases and J lost 3; bases outside the gene matches: 9. CDR3 amino acids: CASSLPTGAWDTEAFF. DNA of the CDR3: TGTGCCAGCAGCTTACCTACAGGGGCCTGGGACACTGAAGCTTTCTTT.

For the CDR3, the DNA is TGTGCCAGCAGCCAAGATCAGGGCCCCCGGGAGACCCAGTACTTC. It yields the protein CASSQDQGPRETQYF. J is TRBJ2-5 and V is TRBV4-2, with D maybe TRBD1 (5 bases). The V gene lost 0 bases and the J gene lost 5 bases, with 13 bases spanning the gap. Germline loops: CDR1 LGHNA, CDR2 YNFKEQ. The CDR3 extends over 15 amino acids.

The V call is TRBV6-5, the J call TRBJ2-7, with D maybe TRBD2 (7 bases). Germline values: CDR1 MNHEY, CDR2 SVGAGI. The CDR3 runs 16 residues. V shed 0 bases and J shed 0 bases, with 12 bases lying between them. CDR3 DNA: TGTGCCAGCAGTTACTCGAGCGGGACACCCTCCTACGAGCAGTACTTC. It encodes CASSYSSGTPSYEQYF.

The V call is TRBV6-6, the J call TRBJ1-1, with D possibly matching TRBD1 (5 bases). The V gene lost 0 bases and the J gene lost 5 bases, with 10 bases spanning the gap. CDR1 and CDR2 from the germline V gene are MNHNY and SVGAGI (reference sequence). This CDR3 contains 14 residues. CDR3: CASSYSMWGTEAFF. The CDR3 bases are TGTGCCAGCAGTTACTCGATGTGGGGGACTGAAGCTTTCTTT.

V and J are TRBV6-6 and TRBJ2-2, with 11 bases fitting TRBD1. J gave up 5 bases and V 5 bases, and 4 bases lay outside the gene matches. Per the germline V gene, CDR1 is MNHNY and CDR2 is SVGAGI (reference sequence). The CDR3 contains 15 residues. CDR3 sequence reads: CASSPDRGRTGELFF. DNA of the CDR3: TGTGCCAGCAGTCCGGACAGGGGGCGAACCGGGGAGCTGTTTTTT.

This clone was picked up one time. The rearrangement uses TRBV28 and TRBJ1-5; TRBD1 might be the D (6 bases). The germline V and J ends were trimmed by 2 bases and 2 bases, with 10 bases remaining between them. The CDR3 runs to 15 residues. CDR1 is MDHEN, CDR2 SYDVKM, per germline. CDR3 residues: CASSLGRQGNQPQHF. CDR3 nucleotide sequence: TGTGCCAGCAGTTTAGGTAGACAGGGCAATCAGCCCCAGCATTTT.

The chain joins TRBV5-6 to TRBJ2-7; 11 bases fit TRBD1. The CDR3 runs 16 residues. V lost 1 base, J lost 4 bases, and 7 bases stayed unmatched. The V gene's germline CDR1 is SGHDT and CDR2 YYEEEE. The CDR3 coding sequence is TGTGCCAGCAGCTTGATCCCTGGACAGGGGGCATACGAGCAGTACTTC. Residues: CASSLIPGQGAYEQYF.

CDR3 protein: CASKSTGTGAGGYTF. The CDR3 bases are TGTGCCAGCAAGAGTACCGGGACAGGGGCTGGCGGCTACACCTTC. The V and J genes are TRBV7-2 and TRBJ1-2; TRBD1 matches at 10 bases. CDR3 length: 15 residues. The V segment lost 7 bases and the J segment 8 bases; nucleotides outside the gene matches: 13. The V gene's germline CDR1 is SGHTA and CDR2 FQGNSA.

CDR3 amino acids: CASSLPTSGRERGTDTQYF. CDR3 DNA sequence: TGTGCCAGCAGCTTGCCGACTAGCGGGAGGGAGAGAGGAACAGATACGCAGTATTTT. The gene calls are TRBV5-4 and TRBJ2-3; 14 positions agree with TRBD2. The CDR3 loop spans 19 amino acids. CDR1 SGHNT and CDR2 YYREEE come from the germline V gene (reference sequence). The V gene end was trimmed by 1 base and the J gene end by 3 bases; junction bases not matched to a gene: 10.

The chain combines TRBV4-1 with TRBJ2-7; 9 positions match TRBD2. The germline CDR1 and CDR2 sequences are MGHRA and YSYEKL. With V trimmed by 3 bases and J by 3 bases, 3 bases remained unmatched. This CDR3 has 14 residues. The CDR3 sequence is CASSHSGSFYEQYF. In nucleotides, the CDR3 is TGCGCCAGCAGCCATAGCGGGAGTTTCTACGAGCAGTACTTC.

This clone was seen a few times. The V gene is TRBV12-5, the J gene TRBJ2-1; possibly TRBD2 for D (6 bases). Germline V gives CDR1 LGHNT, CDR2 FRNRAP. The CDR3 sequence is 17 residues long. Trimming cost V 0 bases and J 1 base, with 13 bases left between them. Here the CDR3 DNA reads TGTGCTAGTGGTTTGGTACTGGAGGGGCCGTCCTACAATGAGCAGTTCTTC. Residues: CASGLVLEGPSYNEQFF.

This sequence joins TRBV5-1 and TRBJ2-7; maybe TRBD1 (6 bases). The CDR3 runs to 14 residues. Germline CDR1 and CDR2: SGHRS and YFSETQ. With 7 bases removed from V and 0 bases from J, the gap between germline ends came to 14 bases. The CDR3 loop reads CASRNDRSSYEQYF. The CDR3 DNA follows: TGCGCCAGCCGAAACGACAGGAGCTCCTACGAGCAGTACTTC.

The chain is built from TRBV11-2 and TRBJ2-1; D ambiguous. Germline-derived CDR1 and CDR2 are SGHAT and FQNNGV. The CDR3 spans 15 residues. Trimming pared 4 bases from V and 2 bases from J, leaving 12 bases between. The CDR3 loop is CASSSDLEAYNEQFF. The CDR3 DNA reads as TGTGCCAGCAGCTCGGACCTCGAGGCCTACAATGAGCAGTTCTTC.

The chain recombines TRBV2 with TRBJ2-1; 10 nucleotides match TRBD2. The trim removed 8 bases at V and 4 bases at J, leaving 5 bases unmatched. CDR1 is SNHLY and CDR2 is FYNNEI in the germline V gene. This CDR3 contains 14 residues. This CDR3 is CASLGLAVYNEQFF. DNA of the CDR3: TGTGCCAGCCTCGGACTAGCGGTTTACAATGAGCAGTTCTTC.

V usage is TRBV5-4 and J usage is TRBJ1-1; D possibly corresponds to TRBD1 (6 bases). V lost 0 bases and J lost 1, with 10 bases in between. The CDR3 totals 15 residues. CDR1 and CDR2 (germline): SGHNT, YYREEE (reference sequence). CDR3 nucleotide sequence: TGTGCCAGCAGCTTGGTGAGGGGGAAGAACACTGAAGCTTTCTTT. It translates to CASSLVRGKNTEAFF.

This rearrangement joins TRBV27 to TRBJ1-2, with a possible D match to TRBD1 (6 bases). The V end was cut by 5 bases, the J end by 2 bases, with 18 bases between. CDR1 is MNHEY and CDR2 is SMNVEV in the germline V gene (reference sequence). The CDR3 extends over 16 amino acids. As DNA, the CDR3 is TGTGCCAGCAGTCCCCGGAGGGGGGACCCGAACTATGGCTACACCTTC. Its translation: CASSPRRGDPNYGYTF.